This T cell receptor (beta chain) was retrieved from a study of CD8 T cells in ankylosing spondylitis. With respect to this clonotype: Its antigen is unknown.

Each CDR3 protein is one row after TCRdb ran MiXCR on the 5' RACE reads. The sample lists about 440,000 distinct CDR3 sequences, 15% to 20% occurring once. This CDR3 spans 15 amino acids. V lost 2 bases and J 5 bases, leaving 13 bases between the germline ends. From germline, CDR1 is MNHEY and CDR2 SVGAGI. Findings of the study overall: There was a TCR beta motif, made of roughly eight highly homologous variants, that appeared characteristic of ankylosing spondylitis blood.

What was sequenced was blood, either unsorted or a sorted T cell fraction (not recorded which). The source of this sequence is a male donor with ankylosing spondylitis. The chain uses TRBV6-5 and TRBJ1-5; weak D call: TRBD1 (6 bases). Written as DNA, the CDR3 is TGTGCCAGCAGTTACCTGAGGACAGCCTATCAGCCCCAGCATTTT. This codes for CASSYLRTAYQPQHF.